The next 27 T cell receptor beta chains were all read from a single sample in a study of human T cells and chemical hapten exposure. MiXCR was run by TCRdb on the RACE reads, yielding one entry per CDR3 protein. The sample shows some 82,000 distinct CDR3 sequences, approximately 11% of them seen only once. Specified time point: patch test 1, 2 weeks after DPC sensitization. Treatment described: therapeutic diphenylcyclopropenone sensitization with weekly scalp DPC. Sample: whole blood, taken in connection with sensitization to the hapten diphenylcyclopropenone (DPC). The source is a woman aged 45-65 years with alopecia areata. Some clones in this sample may be carry-over from other donors' samples.

The chain carries TRBV28 and TRBJ2-2, with 13 bases fitting TRBD2. The CDR3 has 19 residues. Trimming at V came to 6 bases and at J to 3 bases, leaving 13 bases not matched to a gene. CDR1 MDHEN and CDR2 SYDVKM come from the germline V gene. This chain's CDR3 is CASRTGTSGKPKDTGELFF. The CDR3, as DNA: TGTGCCAGCAGGACGGGGACTAGCGGGAAACCCAAGGACACCGGGGAGCTGTTTTTT.

This clonotype showed up just a few times. V usage is TRBV7-9 and J usage is TRBJ1-1, with 7 bases matching TRBD1. V lost 1 base, J lost 0 bases, and 11 bases stayed unmatched. This CDR3 has 18 residues. In germline, CDR1 is SEHNR, CDR2 FQNEAQ (reference sequence). This CDR3 reads CASSLDEGQWSLNTEAFF. CDR3 sequence (DNA): TGTGCCAGCAGCTTAGATGAGGGACAGTGGAGTTTGAACACTGAAGCTTTCTTT.

The table lists this clonotype with many counts. The chain carries TRBV28 and TRBJ2-7, with no clear D. CDR3 length: 12 residues. Germline loops: CDR1 MDHEN, CDR2 SYDVKM. V was cut by 6 bases and J by 7 bases, with 13 bases left in between. The CDR3 nucleotides are TGTGCCAGCAGCCCTTCCACGAAGGAGCAGTACTTC. Its translation is CASSPSTKEQYF.

Many counts were recorded for this clonotype. The J gene is TRBJ2-1, the V gene TRBV4-1; D is unclear. V gave up 0 bases and J gave up 0 bases, with 6 bases separating them. From germline, CDR1 is MGHRA and CDR2 YSYEKL. The CDR3 has 15 residues. CDR3 nucleotide sequence: TGCGCCAGCAGCCAAGAGACTGGCTCCTACAATGAGCAGTTCTTC. Its translation is CASSQETGSYNEQFF.

This clonotype showed up just a few times. The chain recombines TRBV7-2 with TRBJ2-1, with D tentatively TRBD1 or TRBD2 (5 bases each). This CDR3 contains 15 residues. V dropped 5 bases and J dropped 6 bases, with 17 bases sitting between them. Germline CDR1 reads SGHTA; CDR2 reads FQGNSA. The CDR3 sequence: CASSTPGSGLNEQFF. The CDR3, as DNA: TGTGCCAGCAGCACCCCGGGGTCGGGGCTCAATGAGCAGTTCTTC.

This clonotype was counted at least ten times. The chain couples TRBV12-3 or TRBV12-4 to TRBJ2-4; unclear D gene. CDR3 length: 15 residues. Between the trimmed V and J ends, which lost 8 bases and 0 bases, there was a span of 14 bases. The CDR3, as DNA: TGTGCCAGCGGACGGATCCCCTTAGCCAAAAACATTCAGTACTTC. Translation gives CASGRIPLAKNIQYF.

This clonotype was recorded a few times. V is TRBV18 and J is TRBJ2-1; maybe TRBD1 (6 bases). The CDR3 is made up of 15 amino acids. The V end was cut by 3 bases, the J end by 6 bases, with 15 bases between. Germline assignment: CDR1 KGHSH and CDR2 LQKENI. CDR3 in DNA: TGTGCCAGCTCACCCGCACAGGGTCGAGGCAATGAGCAGTTCTTC. Encoded protein: CASSPAQGRGNEQFF.

This clonotype appeared many times. The chain uses TRBV7-9 and TRBJ2-3, with D unclear. V lost 3 bases to trimming and J lost 0 bases, with 10 bases between them. The CDR3 runs to 15 residues. Germline V gene sequence: CDR1 SEHNR, CDR2 FQNEAQ (reference sequence). This CDR3 is CASSFLPTSTDTQYF. As DNA, the CDR3 is TGTGCCAGCAGCTTCTTGCCAACTAGCACAGATACGCAGTATTTT.

Remarks on this clonotype: A much bigger clone sits one base away, suggesting this may be a read error. This rearrangement joins TRBV28 to TRBJ1-2, with D unresolved. V lost 7 bases and J 12 bases, leaving 21 bases between the germline ends. Looked up from germline, CDR1 is MDHEN and CDR2 is SYDVKM. This CDR3 spans 13 amino acids. CDR3 DNA sequence: TGTGCCAGCACCGAGAAATCCAGAAAGAGCCACACCTTC. Its translation: CASTEKSRKSHTF.

The chain carries TRBV20-1 and TRBJ1-3, with D hard to call. The V end was cut by 6 bases, the J end by 6 bases, with 12 bases between. Germline CDR1 and CDR2: DFQATT and SNEGSKA (reference sequence). The CDR3 length is 12 residues. The CDR3 region has the DNA TGCAGTGCCGGACGGAGCCTAAACACCATATATTTT. Translation: CSAGRSLNTIYF.

The V gene is TRBV5-5, the J gene TRBJ1-1; D gene ambiguous. Trimming left V 6 bases short and J 3 bases short, with 21 bases between. This CDR3 spans 16 amino acids. Per the germline V gene, CDR1 is SGHKS and CDR2 is YYEKEE (reference sequence). The CDR3 is CASIYRASLWDTEAFF. DNA of the CDR3: TGTGCCAGCATCTACCGGGCCTCCCTATGGGACACTGAAGCTTTCTTT.

This clonotype appeared many times. The V and J genes are TRBV15 and TRBJ2-1, with D possibly matching TRBD1 (6 bases). Germline loops: CDR1 LNHNV, CDR2 YYDKDF (reference sequence). Deletions cut 3 bases from V and 8 bases from J, with 20 bases between. The CDR3 totals 16 residues. The CDR3 region has the DNA TGTGCCACCAGCAGCTACGGGACAACCAACGACGATGAGCAGTTCTTC. Its translation: CATSSYGTTNDDEQFF.

This chain links TRBV28 with TRBJ2-1, with TRBD1 matching 8 bases. The CDR3 totals 14 residues. V was clipped by 6 bases and J by 4 bases; unmatched bases: 5. Per the germline V gene, CDR1 is MDHEN and CDR2 is SYDVKM. The DNA of the CDR3 is TGTGCCAGCAGGTACCGGGACAGGTACAATGAGCAGTTCTTC. Protein product: CASRYRDRYNEQFF.

This clonotype was observed a handful of times. The chain couples TRBV29-1 to TRBJ2-3; the D is unclear. CDR1 SQVTM and CDR2 ANQGSEA come from the germline V gene. The V gene lost 4 bases and the J gene lost 1 base, with 6 bases spanning the gap. This CDR3 has 12 amino acids. CDR3 sequence reads: CSVVIGTDTQYF. The CDR3 DNA is TGCAGCGTTGTAATCGGCACAGATACGCAGTATTTT.

V gene TRBV30 combines with J gene TRBJ2-4, with D tentatively TRBD1 or TRBD2 (5 bases each). Trimming cost V 4 bases and J 9 bases, with 13 bases left between them. This CDR3 contains 12 residues. Germline CDR1 and CDR2: GTSNPN and SVGIG (reference sequence). The CDR3 nucleotides are TGTGCCTGGACCAAGGCTGGGGGCATTCAGTACTTC. Encoded protein: CAWTKAGGIQYF.

This clonotype was detected only a few times. CDR3 in DNA: TGCAGCGTTGCGTTTCGGAACACTGAAGCTTTCTTT. It yields the protein CSVAFRNTEAFF. The chain couples TRBV29-1 to TRBJ1-1; D ambiguous. The CDR3 totals 12 residues. Germline-derived CDR1 and CDR2 are SQVTM and ANQGSEA. Trimming took 4 bases from V and 1 from J, leaving 7 bases between them.

This clonotype was seen ten or more times. V is TRBV11-2 and J is TRBJ2-7; TRBD2 matches at 14 bases. The CDR3 is made up of 18 amino acids. Trimming at V came to 4 bases and at J to 2 bases, leaving 10 bases not matched to a gene. Germline CDR1 and CDR2: SGHAT and FQNNGV. CDR3 sequence (DNA): TGTGCCAGCAGCTCTAGGGGGGGACTAGCGGGAGTGCCCTACGAGCAGTACTTC. This gives the protein CASSSRGGLAGVPYEQYF.

This clonotype came up many times. The chain recombines TRBV5-5 with TRBJ2-1, with TRBD2 identical over 7 bases. Germline CDR1 reads SGHKS; CDR2 reads YYEKEE (reference sequence). V lost 3 bases and J lost 4; bases outside the gene matches: 7. This CDR3 is 15 amino acids long. CDR3 nucleotide sequence: TGTGCCAGCAGCTCGGAACTAGCGCATTACAATGAGCAGTTCTTC. It translates to CASSSELAHYNEQFF.

This clonotype has only a few counts. The rearrangement joins TRBV5-1 to TRBJ2-2; unclear D gene. The V end was cut by 10 bases, the J end by 3 bases, with 19 bases between. The CDR3 is 15 residues long. Germline loops: CDR1 SGHRS, CDR2 YFSETQ. The CDR3 coding sequence is TGCGCCGGGTGCCAGGACCTCTGCTACACCGGGGAGCTGTTTTTT. Amino acid sequence: CAGCQDLCYTGELFF.

This clonotype was found many times. V and J are TRBV29-1 and TRBJ2-2, with TRBD2 matching 10 bases. Germline CDR1 and CDR2: SQVTM and ANQGSEA. This CDR3 contains 15 residues. J lost 6 bases, V lost 7 bases, and 11 bases had no gene match. CDR3: CSGTTSGMIPGELFF. DNA for the CDR3: TGCAGCGGGACAACTAGCGGGATGATTCCCGGGGAGCTGTTTTTT.

This clonotype has at least ten counts. In DNA, the CDR3 is TGTGCCAGCTCACAGGGTGCGGGGGGCGAAGATACGCAGTATTTT. Translated: CASSQGAGGEDTQYF. This chain links TRBV18 with TRBJ2-3; 8 bases map to TRBD2. Germline V gene lookup returns CDR1 KGHSH and CDR2 LQKENI. With 4 bases clipped from V and 5 bases from J, the junction kept 8 bases outside the gene matches. The CDR3 has 15 amino acids.

This clonotype was counted many times. The V and J genes are TRBV28 and TRBJ1-4; maybe TRBD1 (5 bases). The CDR3 length is 15 residues. The germline CDR1 and CDR2 sequences are MDHEN and SYDVKM. V was pared by 6 bases and J by 4 bases, with 15 bases between. The CDR3 nucleotides are TGTGCCAGCAGACTCCAGGGTACTAATAATGAAAAACTGTTTTTT. It specifies CASRLQGTNNEKLFF.

The chain recombines TRBV6-2 or TRBV6-3 with TRBJ2-7; 8 nucleotides match TRBD1. The CDR3 consists of 17 residues. Trimming at V came to 2 bases and at J to 0 bases, leaving 9 bases not matched to a gene. Germline V gene sequence: CDR1 MNHEY, CDR2 SVGEGT. The CDR3 coding sequence is TGTGCCAGCAGTTACCATAACCGGGACAGGAACTCCTACGAGCAGTACTTC. Translating gives CASSYHNRDRNSYEQYF.

This clonotype has ten or more counts. The chain joins TRBV4-3 to TRBJ1-2; D is possibly TRBD1 (6 bases). Trimming shortened V by 1 base and J by 4 bases, and 19 bases separated the two germline ends. This CDR3 comprises 17 residues. Germline loops: CDR1 LGHNA, CDR2 YSLEER. CDR3 bases: TGCGCCAGCAGCCAAGGGTATGGGGGCTCCAGCTCCTATGGCTACACCTTC. Translating it yields CASSQGYGGSSSYGYTF.

The V gene is TRBV6-6, the J gene TRBJ1-3, with unresolved D. With 5 bases removed from V and 6 bases from J, the gap between germline ends came to 14 bases. From germline, CDR1 is MNHNY and CDR2 SVGAGI (reference sequence). The CDR3 is made up of 14 amino acids. CDR3 DNA sequence: TGTGCCAGCAGTCCCTCGAACCCGGCAAACACCATATATTTT. Translating gives CASSPSNPANTIYF.

The V and J genes are TRBV7-2 and TRBJ1-1, with D possibly being TRBD1 (5 bases). The germline V and J ends were trimmed by 6 bases and 0 bases, with 17 bases remaining between them. From germline, CDR1 is SGHTA and CDR2 FQGNSA. There are 16 residues in the CDR3. The CDR3 DNA is TGTGCCAGCAGATTTGGGACGGATTCTTTGAACACTGAAGCTTTCTTT. Translated: CASRFGTDSLNTEAFF.

The table lists this clonotype with a few counts. The chain recombines TRBV7-9 with TRBJ2-1, with 8 bases identical to TRBD1. Germline V gene sequence: CDR1 SEHNR, CDR2 FQNEAQ (reference sequence). V was pared by 8 bases and J by 7 bases, with 10 bases of the junction left unmatched. This CDR3 spans 14 amino acids. The DNA for the CDR3 is TGTGCCAGCCTATTTCAGGGGGCAAGTAATGAGCAGTTCTTC. It yields the protein CASLFQGASNEQFF. The full variable domain, with the rest looked up from reference TRBV7-9 and TRBJ2-1, is DTGVSQNPRHKITKRGQNVTFRCDPISEHNRLYWYRQTLGQGPEFLTYFQNEAQLEKSRLLSDRFSAERPKGSFSTLEIQRTEQGDSAMYLCASLFQGASNEQFFGPGTRLTVL.